The rows below give T cell receptor beta chains drawn from one sample of a study of blood T cells in healthy people across ages. TCRdb fed the 5' RACE reads into MiXCR, producing one record per CDR3 protein. The sample contains just under 900,000 distinct CDR3 sequences, 25% to 30% of which appear only once. Input material: blood. Source of these receptors: a woman aged 80 or over in good health. Each CDR3 is given with its conserved first and last residue. Fields, in order: clone size, V gene, J gene, D gene, CDR3 protein, CDR3 DNA. D genes are given only for firm matches. The size field is filled for only some rows; it gives once, few, many or a size class.

abundance: few
v_gene: TRBV20-1
j_gene: TRBJ2-7
d_gene: -
CDR3aa: CSARGVSPSYNEQYF
CDR3nt: TGCAGTGCTAGAGGGGTAAGCCCTTCATACAATGAGCAGTACTTC

abundance: -
v_gene: TRBV29-1
j_gene: TRBJ1-2
d_gene: -
CDR3aa: CSVEGTETPNYGYTF
CDR3nt: TGCAGCGTTGAAGGGACCGAAACACCTAACTATGGCTACACCTTC

abundance: many
v_gene: TRBV2
j_gene: TRBJ2-5
d_gene: TRBD2
CDR3aa: CASSEVGGGAETQYF
CDR3nt: TGTGCCAGCAGTGAAGTCGGGGGGGGCGCGGAGACCCAGTACTTC

abundance: many
v_gene: TRBV7-2
j_gene: TRBJ2-2
d_gene: TRBD1
CDR3aa: CASSRSTGTTGELFF
CDR3nt: TGTGCCAGCAGCCGCTCGACAGGGACCACCGGGGAGCTGTTTTTT

abundance: many
v_gene: TRBV20-1
j_gene: TRBJ2-7
d_gene: -
CDR3aa: CSARDRSILEQYF
CDR3nt: TGCAGTGCTAGGGACCGCTCGATCCTCGAGCAGTACTTC

abundance: -
v_gene: TRBV10-2
j_gene: TRBJ2-7
d_gene: TRBD2
CDR3aa: CASSDSGRISYEQYF
CDR3nt: TGCGCCAGCAGTGATAGCGGGAGGATCTCCTACGAGCAGTACTTC

abundance: -
v_gene: TRBV29-1
j_gene: TRBJ2-3
d_gene: TRBD1
CDR3aa: CSVVGTERDTQYF
CDR3nt: TGCAGCGTTGTAGGGACAGAAAGAGATACGCAGTATTTT

abundance: few
v_gene: TRBV24-1
j_gene: TRBJ2-7
d_gene: -
CDR3aa: CATSDPGPYSYEQYF
CDR3nt: TGTGCCACCAGTGACCCCGGGCCCTACTCCTACGAGCAGTACTTC

abundance: many
v_gene: TRBV7-2
j_gene: TRBJ2-5
d_gene: -
CDR3aa: CASSGRYGFRETQYF
CDR3nt: TGTGCCAGCAGCGGGAGGTATGGTTTCAGAGAGACCCAGTACTTC

abundance: -
v_gene: TRBV11-2
j_gene: TRBJ2-7
d_gene: -
CDR3aa: CASSLLWGRPYEQYF
CDR3nt: TGTGCCAGCAGCTTGTTGTGGGGACGGCCCTACGAGCAGTACTTC

abundance: -
v_gene: TRBV3-1
j_gene: TRBJ1-1
d_gene: -
CDR3aa: CASSQVLSGYAEAFF
CDR3nt: TGTGCCAGCAGCCAAGTCCTTTCAGGGTACGCTGAAGCTTTCTTT

abundance: many
v_gene: TRBV29-1
j_gene: TRBJ2-3
d_gene: -
CDR3aa: CSFGHLDTQYF
CDR3nt: TGCAGCTTCGGACACCTAGATACGCAGTATTTT

abundance: few
v_gene: TRBV3-1
j_gene: TRBJ2-4
d_gene: -
CDR3aa: CASSQAQGQTRGNIQYF
CDR3nt: TGTGCCAGCAGCCAGGCACAGGGACAAACCCGAGGTAACATTCAGTACTTC

abundance: many
v_gene: TRBV5-1
j_gene: TRBJ1-2
d_gene: TRBD1
CDR3aa: CASSAGQGVYGYTF
CDR3nt: TGCGCCAGCAGCGCGGGACAGGGGGTATACGGCTACACCTTC

abundance: few
v_gene: TRBV7-8
j_gene: TRBJ1-1
d_gene: -
CDR3aa: CASSLVSGWGDTEAFF
CDR3nt: TGTGCCAGCAGCTTAGTAAGCGGGTGGGGTGACACTGAAGCTTTCTTT

abundance: many
v_gene: TRBV4-1
j_gene: TRBJ2-5
d_gene: -
CDR3aa: CASSQAGLGTQYF
CDR3nt: TGCGCCAGCAGCCAAGCGGGGTTGGGTACCCAGTACTTC

abundance: many
v_gene: TRBV5-1
j_gene: TRBJ2-6
d_gene: TRBD1
CDR3aa: CASSLTGQGLGSGANVLTF
CDR3nt: TGCGCCAGCAGCTTGACAGGACAGGGTCTGGGCTCTGGGGCCAACGTCCTGACTTTC

abundance: -
v_gene: TRBV3-1
j_gene: TRBJ2-6
d_gene: -
CDR3aa: CASSQGARANVLTF
CDR3nt: TGTGCCAGCAGCCAAGGGGCCCGGGCCAACGTCCTGACTTTC

abundance: -
v_gene: TRBV20-1
j_gene: TRBJ1-4
d_gene: -
CDR3aa: CSVREGREKLFF
CDR3nt: TGCAGTGTTAGGGAGGGGAGAGAAAAACTGTTTTTT

abundance: -
v_gene: TRBV5-5
j_gene: TRBJ2-1
d_gene: -
CDR3aa: CASSLRASVAYNEQFF
CDR3nt: TGTGCCAGCAGCTTGAGAGCCTCAGTCGCCTACAATGAGCAGTTCTTC

abundance: many
v_gene: TRBV20-1
j_gene: TRBJ1-2
d_gene: -
CDR3aa: CSARVTGSDGYTF
CDR3nt: TGCAGTGCTAGAGTTACAGGGTCGGATGGCTACACCTTC

abundance: -
v_gene: TRBV5-4
j_gene: TRBJ2-2
d_gene: TRBD1
CDR3aa: CASSRRDRENTGELFF
CDR3nt: TGTGCCAGCAGCCGCCGGGACAGGGAGAACACCGGGGAGCTGTTTTTT

abundance: many
v_gene: TRBV6-5
j_gene: TRBJ1-5
d_gene: -
CDR3aa: CASSYSSRSNQPQHF
CDR3nt: TGTGCCAGCAGTTACTCAAGTAGGAGCAATCAGCCCCAGCATTTT

abundance: -
v_gene: TRBV29-1
j_gene: TRBJ1-1
d_gene: -
CDR3aa: CSSRWGQTEAFF
CDR3nt: TGCAGCTCCCGCTGGGGGCAGACTGAAGCTTTCTTT

abundance: many
v_gene: TRBV7-2
j_gene: TRBJ2-1
d_gene: -
CDR3aa: CASTLRGASSYNEQFF
CDR3nt: TGTGCCAGCACCTTAAGGGGGGCAAGCTCCTACAATGAGCAGTTCTTC

abundance: many
v_gene: TRBV14
j_gene: TRBJ2-3
d_gene: -
CDR3aa: CASSQNIDTQYF
CDR3nt: TGTGCCAGCAGCCAAAACATAGATACGCAGTATTTT

abundance: many
v_gene: TRBV6-5
j_gene: TRBJ1-5
d_gene: -
CDR3aa: CASSPIGAGQPQHF
CDR3nt: TGTGCCAGCAGTCCAATAGGGGCCGGTCAGCCCCAGCATTTT

abundance: -
v_gene: TRBV7-9
j_gene: TRBJ2-2
d_gene: TRBD2
CDR3aa: CASRRLALDTGELFF
CDR3nt: TGTGCCAGCAGACGACTAGCGTTAGACACCGGGGAGCTGTTTTTT

abundance: many
v_gene: TRBV20-1
j_gene: TRBJ2-7
d_gene: -
CDR3aa: CSAREVTAPYEQYF
CDR3nt: TGCAGTGCTAGAGAGGTGACTGCCCCCTACGAGCAGTACTTC

abundance: -
v_gene: TRBV7-9
j_gene: TRBJ2-7
d_gene: TRBD2
CDR3aa: CASSSTTSERGMYEQYF
CDR3nt: TGTGCCAGCAGCTCAACCACCTCGGAGCGGGGGATGTACGAGCAGTACTTC

abundance: few
v_gene: TRBV12-3/TRBV12-4
j_gene: TRBJ1-3
d_gene: -
CDR3aa: CASSLVLQEVYF
CDR3nt: TGTGCCAGCAGTTTAGTCCTACAGGAGGTATATTTT

abundance: many
v_gene: TRBV5-1
j_gene: TRBJ1-2
d_gene: TRBD1
CDR3aa: CASSSPDRGRYGYTF
CDR3nt: TGCGCCAGCAGCTCACCGGACAGGGGGCGATATGGCTACACCTTC

abundance: many
v_gene: TRBV6-1
j_gene: TRBJ1-2
d_gene: -
CDR3aa: CASSESGVSFGYTF
CDR3nt: TGTGCCAGCAGTGAGTCAGGGGTTTCTTTCGGCTACACCTTC

abundance: -
v_gene: TRBV7-2
j_gene: TRBJ2-1
d_gene: -
CDR3aa: CASSFRVGANRNEQFF
CDR3nt: TGTGCCAGCAGCTTCCGGGTAGGGGCGAATAGGAATGAGCAGTTCTTC

abundance: few
v_gene: TRBV4-2
j_gene: TRBJ2-2
d_gene: -
CDR3aa: CASSQEWGGGISPGELFF
CDR3nt: TGTGCCAGCAGCCAAGAATGGGGCGGCGGGATTTCACCCGGGGAGCTGTTTTTT

abundance: -
v_gene: TRBV20-1
j_gene: TRBJ2-7
d_gene: TRBD2
CDR3aa: CSATLTSGSPTGQYF
CDR3nt: TGCAGTGCTACCTTGACTAGCGGGAGTCCTACGGGGCAGTACTTC

abundance: many
v_gene: TRBV5-1
j_gene: TRBJ2-3
d_gene: TRBD2
CDR3aa: CASSFGLAGVGFGDTQYF
CDR3nt: TGCGCCAGCAGCTTTGGACTAGCGGGGGTGGGGTTCGGAGATACGCAGTATTTT

abundance: many
v_gene: TRBV13
j_gene: TRBJ2-3
d_gene: -
CDR3aa: CASSSRLVRSPDTQYF
CDR3nt: TGTGCCAGCAGCTCACGACTAGTAAGAAGTCCAGATACGCAGTATTTT

abundance: many
v_gene: TRBV9
j_gene: TRBJ2-1
d_gene: -
CDR3aa: CASSVEGGEQFF
CDR3nt: TGTGCCAGCAGCGTAGAGGGTGGTGAGCAGTTCTTC

abundance: many
v_gene: TRBV20-1
j_gene: TRBJ1-5
d_gene: -
CDR3aa: CSATDISNQPQHF
CDR3nt: TGCAGTGCTACGGACATTAGCAATCAGCCCCAGCATTTT

abundance: many
v_gene: TRBV7-2
j_gene: TRBJ2-5
d_gene: -
CDR3aa: CASSLSFQTGWTQYF
CDR3nt: TGTGCCAGCAGCTTATCGTTTCAGACTGGGTGGACCCAGTACTTC

abundance: -
v_gene: TRBV7-2
j_gene: TRBJ2-3
d_gene: -
CDR3aa: CASVVGGRPTDTQYF
CDR3nt: TGTGCCAGCGTGGTCGGGGGCCGACCCACAGATACGCAGTATTTT

abundance: -
v_gene: TRBV30
j_gene: TRBJ1-3
d_gene: -
CDR3aa: CAGLSGNTIYF
CDR3nt: TGTGCCGGGCTATCTGGAAACACCATATATTTT

abundance: -
v_gene: TRBV4-2
j_gene: TRBJ1-6
d_gene: -
CDR3aa: CASSQELVSQLNSPLHF
CDR3nt: TGTGCCAGCAGCCAAGAACTTGTCTCCCAGCTTAATTCACCCCTCCACTTT

abundance: -
v_gene: TRBV7-2
j_gene: TRBJ1-1
d_gene: -
CDR3aa: CASSLARTVGAFF
CDR3nt: TGTGCCAGCAGCTTAGCGCGGACAGTGGGTGCTTTCTTT